The present TCR beta chain was sequenced within a study of T cells after posttransplantation cyclophosphamide listed by TCRdb under 2016. About the investigation overall: T cell repertoire reconstitution was tracked by TRB sequencing after myeloablative bone marrow transplantation in which posttransplantation cyclophosphamide was used as GVHD prophylaxis. Blood from all 35 or so PTCy patients with 1-year posttransplant specimens was subjected to TRB sequencing. In 3 patients, TRB sequencing was also performed on up to 3 more blood samples taken 2 to 5.2 years after transplant, and in several patients, pretransplant blood was also TRB-sequenced. Public TRB sequences were queried against a database of over 3,000 sequences associated with responses to pathogens, tumor antigens, self-antigens and alloantigens. Antigen receptor sequencing covered samples from 35 PTCy-treated patients and fewer than 20 of their related bone marrow donors. Because TRA and TRB clonality were tightly correlated in roughly 10 samples, subsequent TCR analyses were focused on TRB only.

TRB sequencing was run on genomic DNA with either the immunoSEQ assay at survey resolution or the hsTCRB kit. Under the source paper's analysis protocol: The immunoSEQ software handled initial read processing, and the LymphoSeq R package was used for repertoire analyses. Clonality was calculated as 1 minus normalized Shannon entropy, and the Gini coefficient was also calculated for each TRB dataset. To infer phenotypes in unsorted samples, TRB sequences from sorted subsets of the recipient or donor were mapped onto the unsorted samples of the same recipient. Sourced from immuneACCESS, this table was stored by TCRdb with only in-frame sequences that have V and J called. A share of the clones is absent; for the studies checked, an unresolved V gene accounts for under half, and the remainder has no known explanation. V and J calls and clone size are given by that table; D and trimming were obtained from the DNA. This sample shows approximately 13,000 clones, and none of them turns up only once. About 24% of the sample goes to the ten largest clones.

This clone was seen many times. Its antigen is currently not known. Per-nucleotide qualities are absent, and no much larger clonotype sits a single base away. The investigation overall reported the following: The TRB repertoires of T cells infiltrating skin or the GI tract showed only limited overlap with the TRB repertoires found in blood. Across the approximately 46 patients, TRB clonality was highly associated with recipient CMV seropositivity and CMV reactivation, and diversity with PTCy was similar to that in the CNI/methotrexate controls. Donor-recipient similarity was low at 1-2 months but rose over the first year, and later blood repertoires were often dominated by donor CD8+ memory clones.

The CDR3 runs 13 amino acids, cysteine and phenylalanine included. Just CDR3 DNA is preserved here, 39 bases in frame from base 1. V is reduced by 7 bases and J by 4 bases, leaving a spacing of 9 bases between them. According to the germline V gene, CDR1 reads SGHRS and CDR2 reads YFSETQ. The time point label on this specimen signifies: posttransplant day relative to BM transplant. The treatment or condition label, as the study defines it: high-dose cyclophosphamide on days +3 and +4 as single-agent GVHD prophylaxis. PTCy patients received busulfan and fludarabine conditioning, a related or unrelated marrow graft, and cyclophosphamide on days +3 and +4. The PTCy-treated patients were drawn from a prospective, multi-institutional clinical trial. Mononuclear cells from peripheral blood and bone marrow were separated by Ficoll-Hypaque density centrifugation and then cryopreserved.

The material sequenced was PBMCs, taken after allogeneic stem cell transplant with posttransplant cyclophosphamide. This receptor was taken from a female patient aged 35-55 years who received an allogeneic stem cell transplant from an unrelated donor, was CMV-positive, and had acute GVHD only. After a transplant, some T cells may have been passed on by the graft donor. The sequence joins TRBV5-1 to TRBJ2-6; TRBD1 could be the D gene, as 5 bases match. The CDR3 sequence is CASAQAGANVLTF. The DNA is as follows: TGCGCCAGCGCACAGGCAGGGGCCAACGTCCTGACTTTC.